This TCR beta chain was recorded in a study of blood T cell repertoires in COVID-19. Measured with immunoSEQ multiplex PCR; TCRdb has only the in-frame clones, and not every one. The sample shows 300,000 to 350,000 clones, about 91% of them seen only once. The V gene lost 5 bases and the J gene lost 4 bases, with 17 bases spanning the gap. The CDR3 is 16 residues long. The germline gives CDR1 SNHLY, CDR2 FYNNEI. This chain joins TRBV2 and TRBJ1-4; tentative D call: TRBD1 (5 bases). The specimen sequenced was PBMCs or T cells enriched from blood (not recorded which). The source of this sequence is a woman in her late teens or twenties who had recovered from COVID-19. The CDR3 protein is CASSLLGSGGNEKLFF. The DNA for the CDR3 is TGTGCCAGCAGTCTCCTTGGGTCGGGGGGTAATGAAAAACTGTTTTTT. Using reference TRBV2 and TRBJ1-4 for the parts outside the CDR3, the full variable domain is EPEVTQTPSHQVTQMGQEVILRCVPISNHLYFYWYRQILGQKVEFLVSFYNNEISEKSEIFDDQFSVERPDGSNFTLKIRSTKLEDSAMYFCASSLLGSGGNEKLFFGSGTQLSVL.